These T cell receptor beta chains were read from a single sample in a study of cytomegalovirus exposure and HLA in healthy donors. Profiled with immunoSEQ multiplex PCR; TCRdb holds only in-frame clones, not every one. The table has a few hundred thousand clones, 86% seen once; the top ten hold around 0.84%. Material: PBMCs. These receptors were collected from a woman aged 18-30 years in good health and CMV-seronegative. Each CDR3 is given with its conserved first and last residue. D genes are given only for firm matches. Only some rows state a clone size, as once, few, many or a class for expanded clones.

j_gene: TRBJ2-7
v_gene: TRBV27
d_gene: NA
abundance: NA
CDR3nt: TGTGCCAGCAGTCCCCGAGGGCTAGGGGGCTACGAGCAGTACTTC
CDR3aa: CASSPRGLGGYEQYF

j_gene: TRBJ2-1
v_gene: TRBV27
d_gene: TRBD2
abundance: NA
CDR3nt: TGTGCCAGCAGTCTCACTAGCGGTGGGGTTTACAATGAGCAGTTCTTC
CDR3aa: CASSLTSGGVYNEQFF

j_gene: TRBJ1-1
v_gene: TRBV5-6
d_gene: NA
abundance: NA
CDR3nt: TGTGCCAGCAGCTTCCAGGGGAGCTTTGAAGCTTTCTTT
CDR3aa: CASSFQGSFEAFF

j_gene: TRBJ2-7
v_gene: TRBV6-5
d_gene: TRBD1
abundance: NA
CDR3nt: TGTGCCAGCAGCGGGACAGCCTCCTACGAGCAGTACTTC
CDR3aa: CASSGTASYEQYF

j_gene: TRBJ1-1
v_gene: TRBV4-3
d_gene: NA
abundance: once
CDR3nt: TGCGCCAGCAGCCACATGGACAGTGAAGCTTTCTTT
CDR3aa: CASSHMDSEAFF

j_gene: TRBJ2-2
v_gene: TRBV19
d_gene: TRBD2
abundance: NA
CDR3nt: TGTGCCGTCTCAGGCGGGAGGGGTGGTATCACCGGGGAGCTGTTTTTT
CDR3aa: CAVSGGRGGITGELFF

j_gene: TRBJ1-2
v_gene: TRBV9
d_gene: TRBD1
abundance: NA
CDR3nt: TGTGCCAGCAGCGTAGGGTCCACAGGGGGCTATGGCTACACCTTC
CDR3aa: CASSVGSTGGYGYTF

j_gene: TRBJ2-5
v_gene: TRBV4-1
d_gene: NA
abundance: NA
CDR3nt: TGCGCCAGCAGCCAAGATCTCCGGGGATGGGAGACCCAGTACTTC
CDR3aa: CASSQDLRGWETQYF

j_gene: TRBJ1-2
v_gene: TRBV7-9
d_gene: NA
abundance: NA
CDR3nt: TGTGCCAGCAGCTTAGTAAGCCCGATCGAGGGTGGCTACACCTTC
CDR3aa: CASSLVSPIEGGYTF

j_gene: TRBJ2-1
v_gene: TRBV27
d_gene: TRBD2
abundance: once
CDR3nt: TGTGCCAGCAGCCTAACTAGCGGGAGTGGCAATGAGCAGTTCTTC
CDR3aa: CASSLTSGSGNEQFF

j_gene: TRBJ2-7
v_gene: TRBV4-3
d_gene: TRBD2
abundance: NA
CDR3nt: TGCGCCAGCAGCCAAGATCAGGGAGCGGGAGGGCGGGGCGAGCAGTACTTC
CDR3aa: CASSQDQGAGGRGEQYF

j_gene: TRBJ2-1
v_gene: TRBV6-5
d_gene: NA
abundance: NA
CDR3nt: TGTGCCAGCACCCAAGGGGGAGGGGTAGGCAATGAGCAGTTCTTC
CDR3aa: CASTQGGGVGNEQFF

j_gene: TRBJ1-2
v_gene: TRBV9
d_gene: TRBD1
abundance: NA
CDR3nt: TGTGCCAGCAGCCCGGGACAGACTAACTATGGCTACACCTTC
CDR3aa: CASSPGQTNYGYTF

j_gene: TRBJ2-7
v_gene: TRBV11-3
d_gene: TRBD2
abundance: NA
CDR3nt: TGTGCCAGCAGCTCCTTAGCGGGAGGAGGATCCGAGCAGTACTTC
CDR3aa: CASSSLAGGGSEQYF

j_gene: TRBJ1-1
v_gene: TRBV29-1
d_gene: TRBD1
abundance: once
CDR3nt: TGCAGCGTCGGGACAGGGGGGAACACTGAAGCTTTCTTT
CDR3aa: CSVGTGGNTEAFF

j_gene: TRBJ1-1
v_gene: TRBV9
d_gene: NA
abundance: NA
CDR3nt: TGTGCCAGCACCTATACAGGGCACTGGGACACTGAAGCTTTCTTT
CDR3aa: CASTYTGHWDTEAFF

j_gene: TRBJ2-2
v_gene: TRBV10-3
d_gene: TRBD2
abundance: NA
CDR3nt: TGTGCCATCAGTGAGTCGGGACTAGCGGGAGTGAACACCGGGGAGCTGTTTTTT
CDR3aa: CAISESGLAGVNTGELFF

j_gene: TRBJ2-3
v_gene: TRBV5-1
d_gene: NA
abundance: NA
CDR3nt: TGCGCCAGCAGTGACAGAGTCAAAGATACGCAGTATTTT
CDR3aa: CASSDRVKDTQYF

j_gene: TRBJ2-7
v_gene: TRBV7-9
d_gene: NA
abundance: NA
CDR3nt: TGTGCCAGCAGCCTAAGTACGTCTCGGGTCCCCTACGAGCAGTACTTC
CDR3aa: CASSLSTSRVPYEQYF

j_gene: TRBJ2-1
v_gene: TRBV6-1
d_gene: TRBD2
abundance: NA
CDR3nt: TGTGCCAGCAGTGGCTGGGGTCTAGCGGCTATATGGAATGAGCAGTTCTTC
CDR3aa: CASSGWGLAAIWNEQFF

j_gene: TRBJ1-3
v_gene: TRBV18
d_gene: TRBD1
abundance: NA
CDR3nt: TGTGCCAGCTCACCCGCCGGGACAGACACCATATATTTT
CDR3aa: CASSPAGTDTIYF

j_gene: TRBJ2-7
v_gene: TRBV7-9
d_gene: TRBD1
abundance: once
CDR3nt: TGTGCCAGCAGCTTACAGGACAGGGCAACCTACGAGCAGTACTTC
CDR3aa: CASSLQDRATYEQYF

j_gene: TRBJ1-1
v_gene: TRBV28
d_gene: NA
abundance: NA
CDR3nt: TGTGCCAGCAGCCCCGCCCAGGTAGGAGCTTTCTTT
CDR3aa: CASSPAQVGAFF

j_gene: TRBJ2-3
v_gene: TRBV30
d_gene: TRBD2
abundance: NA
CDR3nt: TGTGCCTGGAGCTGGGCTAGCGGGAGCCAGGATACGCAGTATTTT
CDR3aa: CAWSWASGSQDTQYF

j_gene: TRBJ2-3
v_gene: TRBV13
d_gene: TRBD2
abundance: NA
CDR3nt: TGTGCCAGCAGCTTAGTCCTAGCGGGAGGAGATACGCAGTATTTT
CDR3aa: CASSLVLAGGDTQYF

j_gene: TRBJ1-2
v_gene: TRBV7-9
d_gene: NA
abundance: NA
CDR3nt: TGTGCCAGCAGCTTAACTTCCTATGGCTACACCTTC
CDR3aa: CASSLTSYGYTF

j_gene: TRBJ2-1
v_gene: TRBV19
d_gene: TRBD2
abundance: NA
CDR3nt: TGTGCCAGTAGTTTTGAACTAGCGGGAGCCTACAATGAGCAGTTCTTC
CDR3aa: CASSFELAGAYNEQFF

j_gene: TRBJ2-3
v_gene: TRBV5-1
d_gene: NA
abundance: NA
CDR3nt: TGCGCCAGCAGCTTGATGCCAGGGGAACAAGATACGCAGTATTTT
CDR3aa: CASSLMPGEQDTQYF

j_gene: TRBJ2-5
v_gene: TRBV28
d_gene: NA
abundance: NA
CDR3nt: TGTGCCAGCAGTTTATACAAGGACTACCAAGAGACCCAGTACTTC
CDR3aa: CASSLYKDYQETQYF

j_gene: TRBJ1-4
v_gene: TRBV4-3
d_gene: NA
abundance: NA
CDR3nt: TGCGCCAGCAGCCAAGACTCCCTCCTGGCTACTAATGAAAAACTGTTTTTT
CDR3aa: CASSQDSLLATNEKLFF

j_gene: TRBJ2-5
v_gene: TRBV5-1
d_gene: NA
abundance: NA
CDR3nt: TGCGCCAGCAGCCCACAAGAGCGGAGATCCAGCAAAGAGACCCAGTACTTC
CDR3aa: CASSPQERRSSKETQYF

j_gene: TRBJ2-5
v_gene: TRBV6-1
d_gene: NA
abundance: NA
CDR3nt: TGTGCCAGCAGTGCCGACGGGGTTTCAGGCAAAGAGACCCAGTACTTC
CDR3aa: CASSADGVSGKETQYF

j_gene: TRBJ2-2
v_gene: TRBV29-1
d_gene: NA
abundance: NA
CDR3nt: TGCAGCGCCCAGGGTTGGCCTCTTACCGGGGAGCTGTTTTTT
CDR3aa: CSAQGWPLTGELFF

j_gene: TRBJ2-7
v_gene: TRBV6-5
d_gene: TRBD2
abundance: NA
CDR3nt: TGTGCCAGCAGTTATACTAGCGGGTCCTACGAGCAGTACTTC
CDR3aa: CASSYTSGSYEQYF

j_gene: TRBJ2-7
v_gene: TRBV6-5
d_gene: NA
abundance: NA
CDR3nt: TGTGCCAGCAGTCCTTCACGGACTGGCGAGCAGTACTTC
CDR3aa: CASSPSRTGEQYF

j_gene: TRBJ2-5
v_gene: TRBV9
d_gene: NA
abundance: NA
CDR3nt: TGTGCCAGCAGCCCCCGTTTGGAGACACGGGGGGAGACCCAGTACTTC
CDR3aa: CASSPRLETRGETQYF

j_gene: TRBJ2-3
v_gene: TRBV6-5
d_gene: NA
abundance: NA
CDR3nt: TGTGCCAGCAGTTGGTCGGGGATAGGAGATACGCAGTATTTT
CDR3aa: CASSWSGIGDTQYF

j_gene: TRBJ2-7
v_gene: TRBV18
d_gene: NA
abundance: few
CDR3nt: TGTGCCAGCTCACCACAGAGCAGGGGGGAACGGGAGCAGTACTTC
CDR3aa: CASSPQSRGEREQYF

j_gene: TRBJ2-7
v_gene: TRBV28
d_gene: TRBD2
abundance: once
CDR3nt: TGTGCCAGCAGTCCGGGACTATTCTACCCCTACGAGCAGTACTTC
CDR3aa: CASSPGLFYPYEQYF

j_gene: TRBJ1-1
v_gene: TRBV30
d_gene: NA
abundance: NA
CDR3nt: TGTGCCTGGAGTCCGGGTGGGAACACTGAAGCTTTCTTT
CDR3aa: CAWSPGGNTEAFF

j_gene: TRBJ2-2
v_gene: TRBV5-6
d_gene: TRBD2
abundance: NA
CDR3nt: TGTGCCAGCAGCTATCGACTAGCGGGGGGGACCGGGGAGCTGTTTTTT
CDR3aa: CASSYRLAGGTGELFF

j_gene: TRBJ2-1
v_gene: TRBV4-1
d_gene: TRBD1
abundance: NA
CDR3nt: TGCGCCAGCAGCCAAGATCCGGACAGGGGGCGCTACAATGAGCAGTTCTTC
CDR3aa: CASSQDPDRGRYNEQFF

j_gene: TRBJ2-1
v_gene: TRBV19
d_gene: NA
abundance: few
CDR3nt: TGTGCCAGTAGTATAGACGGCGGAGCCACCTACAATGAGCAGTTCTTC
CDR3aa: CASSIDGGATYNEQFF

j_gene: TRBJ2-5
v_gene: TRBV15
d_gene: TRBD2
abundance: NA
CDR3nt: TGTGCCACCAGCAGAGATAGTAGCGGGAGTGGAGAGACCCAGTACTTC
CDR3aa: CATSRDSSGSGETQYF

j_gene: TRBJ2-7
v_gene: TRBV5-5
d_gene: NA
abundance: NA
CDR3nt: TGTGCCAGCAGCCGCGTCCTCCGGGACACAGCCTACGAGCAGTACTTC
CDR3aa: CASSRVLRDTAYEQYF

j_gene: TRBJ2-1
v_gene: TRBV29-1
d_gene: TRBD2
abundance: NA
CDR3nt: TGCAGCGGTGAAGGGGCAGCGGGAGGCCCAGGATATGAGCAGTTCTTC
CDR3aa: CSGEGAAGGPGYEQFF